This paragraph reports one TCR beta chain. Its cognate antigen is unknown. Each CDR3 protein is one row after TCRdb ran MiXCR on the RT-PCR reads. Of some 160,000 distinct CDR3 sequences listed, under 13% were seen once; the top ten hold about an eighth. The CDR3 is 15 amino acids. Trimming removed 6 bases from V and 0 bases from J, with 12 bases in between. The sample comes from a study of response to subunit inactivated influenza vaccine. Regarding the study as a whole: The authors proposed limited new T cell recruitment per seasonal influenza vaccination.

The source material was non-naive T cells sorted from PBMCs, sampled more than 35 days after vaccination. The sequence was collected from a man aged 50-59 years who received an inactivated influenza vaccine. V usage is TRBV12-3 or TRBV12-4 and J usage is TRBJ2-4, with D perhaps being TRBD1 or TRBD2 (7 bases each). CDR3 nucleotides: TGTGCCAGCAGCTCAGGGGGGGTAGCCAAAAACATTCAGTACTTC. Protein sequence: CASSSGGVAKNIQYF.